This T cell receptor (beta chain) was profiled in a study of radiation and T cells in renal cell carcinoma. Study information: Nephrectomy followed 15 Gy stereotactic body radiation by 4 weeks.

From germline, CDR1 is SGHNT and CDR2 YYREEE (reference sequence). V was shortened by 4 bases and J by 9 bases, with 17 bases between the two germline ends. The length of the CDR3 is 13 residues. Study-level results: In blood, top tumor clones expanded by 2 weeks, shrinking by 4.

This sample's time point: baseline pretreatment blood. Treatment specified: 15 Gy SBRT to primary tumor, nephrectomy 4 weeks later. About this clone itself: What it binds is unknown.

Measured with immunoSEQ multiplex PCR; TCRdb has only the in-frame clones, and not every one. The sample holds under 55,000 clones, 75% to 85% seen once. This sample comprised blood, obtained from a patient whose treatment included radiotherapy and nephrectomy. This clonotype was obtained from a woman in her seventies with renal cell carcinoma. The chain couples TRBV5-4 to TRBJ2-7; D perhaps matches TRBD2 (6 bases). The CDR3 protein is CASSAATGRGQYF. CDR3 in DNA: TGTGCCAGCAGCGCGGCGACGGGGCGGGGGCAGTACTTC.